This T cell receptor beta chain stems from a study of OX40 agonist ivuxolimab in advanced cancers. Study findings and constraints: Dose levels from 0.1 to 3.0 mg/kg saw CD4+ and CD8+ blood T cells expand clonally by week 6.

Remarks on this clone: Its target is unknown.

With 2 bases removed from V and 2 bases from J, the gap between germline ends came to 10 bases. CDR1 is SGHTA, CDR2 FQGNSA, per germline. This CDR3 is 15 amino acids long. Sequencing was performed with immunoSEQ multiplex PCR; in TCRdb, only in-frame clones are kept and a portion is missing. The sample contains tens of thousands of clones, around 87% of which appear only once. The chain recombines TRBV7-2 with TRBJ1-3; D is uncertain. The clonotype originates from an adult with an advanced solid tumor such as melanoma, head and neck, liver or kidney cancer. The sample consisted of CD4+ or CD8+ T cells sorted from blood, taken in a trial of the OX40 agonist ivuxolimab. CDR3 residues: CASSLLSGTGNTIYF. The CDR3 bases are TGTGCCAGCAGCTTATTATCCGGGACTGGAAACACCATATATTTT. Full variable domain (outside the CDR3, taken from reference TRBV7-2 and TRBJ1-3): GAGVSQSPSNKVTEKGKDVELRCDPISGHTALYWYRQSLGQGLEFLIYFQGNSAPDKSGLPSDRFSAERTGGSVSTLTIQRTQQEDSAVYLCASSLLSGTGNTIYFGEGSWLTVV.